The entry below describes one T cell receptor (beta chain). No antigen is known for it. The data were obtained in a study of T cells in localized non-small cell lung cancer. Profiling relied on immunoSEQ multiplex PCR, and the TCRdb table lists in-frame clones only, not all of them. The sample shows fewer than 100,000 clones, about 87% of them seen only once. Study findings and constraints: Blood T cell density predicted longer survival; adjacent-lung clonality, shorter. The appearance of a median roughly 53 of the top 100 tumor clones was seen in adjacent lung.

Germline assignment: CDR1 SGHNT and CDR2 YYREEE (reference sequence). V lost 4 bases and J lost 2; bases outside the gene matches: 7. This CDR3 has 15 residues. This specimen was peripheral blood, taken before any cancer treatment. The sequence was obtained from a man aged 35-69 years with stage I squamous cell lung carcinoma. The gene calls are TRBV5-4 and TRBJ1-1; TRBD1 agrees at 8 bases. The CDR3 loop reads CASSPRQGFNTEAFF. Written as DNA, the CDR3 is TGTGCCAGCAGCCCTCGACAGGGGTTCAACACTGAAGCTTTCTTT.